Each of the 15 T cell receptor beta chains below was sequenced from the same sample in a study of blood T cell repertoires in COVID-19. The table came from immunoSEQ multiplex PCR; TCRdb's copy has only in-frame clones and leaves some out. This sample has about 68,000 clones, with approximately 83% found just once. The sequencing sample was made of peripheral blood. These receptors originate from a man older than 75 with acute or convalescent COVID-19.

The chain is built from TRBV6-6 and TRBJ1-5; D uncertain. Trimming shortened V by 7 bases and J by 0 bases, and 16 bases separated the two germline ends. Germline V lookup: CDR1 MNHNY, CDR2 SVGAGI (reference sequence). This CDR3 is 16 amino acids long. The CDR3 bases are TGTGCCAGCACGGGTCAAAATACCTATAGCAATCAGCCCCAGCATTTT. Residues: CASTGQNTYSNQPQHF.

In DNA, the CDR3 is TGTGCCAGCAGCCAAGATTATTCCGGGACCCAGTACTTC. It is translated as CASSQDYSGTQYF. This chain links TRBV3-1 (or the pseudogene TRBV3-2) with TRBJ2-5; D is undetermined. V lost 0 bases to trimming and J lost 7 bases, with 9 bases between them. CDR3 length: 13 amino acids. Germline loops: CDR1 LGHDT, CDR2 YNNKEL (reference sequence).

The CDR3: CSASSGDTIYF. The CDR3 nucleotides read TGCAGTGCTAGTAGCGGGGACACCATATATTTT. The J gene is TRBJ1-3, the V gene TRBV20-1, with D hard to call. The CDR3 sequence is 11 residues long. Germline V gene sequence: CDR1 DFQATT, CDR2 SNEGSKA (reference sequence). V was pared by 3 bases and J by 8 bases, with 8 bases between.

The rearrangement uses TRBV15 and TRBJ1-2; D may be TRBD1 (6 bases). The CDR3 is 16 amino acids. V was cut by 1 base and J by 8 bases, with 20 bases left in between. The germline gives CDR1 LNHNV, CDR2 YYDKDF (reference sequence). CDR3 in amino acids: CATSRAGTTPGGGYTF. CDR3 sequence (DNA): TGTGCCACCAGCAGAGCCGGGACAACACCCGGCGGGGGCTACACCTTC.

This chain links TRBV30 with TRBJ1-1; TRBD1 agrees at 7 bases. J was trimmed by 1 base and V by 2 bases; bases with no gene match: 7. Germline V gene lookup returns CDR1 GTSNPN and CDR2 SVGIG (reference sequence). This CDR3 has 15 amino acids. CDR3 nucleotides: TGTGCCTGGAGTATATCGGGACAGAAGAACACTGAAGCTTTCTTT. Translated, it gives CAWSISGQKNTEAFF.

V gene TRBV6-2 or TRBV6-3 combines with J gene TRBJ2-7; TRBD2 matches 11 bases. Germline V gives CDR1 MNHEY, CDR2 SVGEGT. Trimming at V came to 5 bases and at J to 2 bases, leaving 5 bases not matched to a gene. The CDR3 is 15 amino acids. CDR3 sequence: CASSKGTSGTYEQYF. The CDR3 region has the DNA TGTGCCAGCAGTAAAGGGACTAGCGGTACCTACGAGCAGTACTTC.

This clone appeared once. This chain uses TRBV3-1 (or the pseudogene TRBV3-2) with TRBJ1-6, with D hard to call. Germline V gives CDR1 LGHDT, CDR2 YNNKEL (reference sequence). The ends were cut back, 1 base at V and 7 bases at J, with 20 bases in the middle. The CDR3 consists of 18 residues. The CDR3 DNA is TGTGCCAGCAGCCAAGTCCCACCGGCGTTAGGGAGGAATTCACCCCTCCACTTT. It translates to CASSQVPPALGRNSPLHF.

The V call is TRBV7-2, the J call TRBJ1-4; no clear D. The CDR3 has 14 residues. V lost 5 bases and J lost 1, with 8 bases in between. The germline CDR1 and CDR2 sequences are SGHTA and FQGNSA. CDR3 sequence reads: CASSPQETNEKLFF. In nucleotides, the CDR3 is TGTGCCAGCAGCCCCCAGGAAACTAATGAAAAACTGTTTTTT.

The chain links TRBV3-1 (or the pseudogene TRBV3-2) to TRBJ1-2; the D is unclear. V was shortened by 0 bases and J by 2 bases, with 10 bases between the two germline ends. From germline, CDR1 is LGHDT and CDR2 YNNKEL (reference sequence). The length of the CDR3 is 15 residues. This CDR3 is CASSQENYFNYGYTF. The CDR3 nucleotides are TGTGCCAGCAGCCAAGAAAACTATTTCAACTATGGCTACACCTTC.

The V gene is TRBV2, the J gene TRBJ2-7; possible D gene TRBD1, 5 bases. Germline V gene data show CDR1 as SNHLY and CDR2 as FYNNEI. This CDR3 has 13 residues. Trimming took off 8 bases at V and 0 bases at J, with 11 bases between the two ends. The CDR3 DNA is TGTGCCAGCTTGGGTGACAGCTCCTACGAGCAGTACTTC. Residues: CASLGDSSYEQYF.

The rearrangement joins TRBV9 to TRBJ1-3; the D is unclear. CDR3 length equals 13 residues. Germline V gene data show CDR1 as SGDLS and CDR2 as YYNGEE. V lost 7 bases and J lost 2, with 10 bases in between. This CDR3 reads CASPPEAGNTIYF. The DNA of the CDR3 is TGTGCCAGCCCGCCGGAGGCTGGAAACACCATATATTTT.

This clone was seen a single time. V usage is TRBV19 and J usage is TRBJ2-1; 10 bases line up with TRBD2. Germline V lookup: CDR1 LNHDA, CDR2 SQIVND (reference sequence). Unmatched junction bases numbered 9, after V lost 9 bases and J lost 7 bases. This CDR3 is built from 14 residues. This chain's CDR3 is CASQGLAQSNEQFF. The CDR3, as DNA: TGTGCCAGCCAGGGACTAGCGCAATCGAATGAGCAGTTCTTC.

The genes are TRBV6-5 and TRBJ1-4, with a weak D call TRBD1 (6 bases). This CDR3 is 16 amino acids long. V dropped 3 bases and J dropped 6 bases, with 17 bases sitting between them. The germline CDR1 and CDR2 sequences are MNHEY and SVGAGI. CDR3 region: CASSYGGGLGHEKLFF. The CDR3 DNA reads TGTGCCAGCAGTTATGGGGGGGGCCTAGGCCATGAAAAACTGTTTTTT.

This rearrangement joins TRBV6-5 to TRBJ2-7; D is perhaps TRBD2 (6 bases). This CDR3 has 14 amino acids. V was shortened by 5 bases and J by 6 bases, with 17 bases between the two germline ends. Germline CDR1 is MNHEY and CDR2 is SVGAGI. CDR3 nucleotide sequence: TGTGCCAGCAGTCTGGGACTCCCCCTAGCCGAGCAGTACTTC. It encodes CASSLGLPLAEQYF.

The genes are TRBV24-1 and TRBJ2-7, with 7 bases fitting TRBD1. This CDR3 is built from 19 residues. Germline loops: CDR1 KGHDR, CDR2 SFDVKD. The trim removed 3 bases at V and 6 bases at J, leaving 22 bases unmatched. CDR3 amino acids: CATSDGRIGTANSKGEQYF. The CDR3 DNA is TGTGCCACCAGTGATGGAAGGATAGGGACAGCCAACTCTAAAGGCGAGCAGTACTTC.